This T cell receptor (beta chain) derives from a study of T cells in Graves' hyperthyroidism and ophthalmopathy. Study-level background: Peripheral blood specimens were obtained at initial diagnosis, prior to any treatment.

The table lists this clonotype with a few counts. The authors obtained PBMCs from around 11 ml of fresh peripheral blood. V gave up 6 bases and J gave up 7 bases; unmatched junction bases: 5. Germline V CDR1 and CDR2: ENHRY, SYGVKD. The CDR3 has 13 residues. Amplified regions were TCR beta CDR3 sequences from RNA transcripts. The primer set for the first-round RT-PCR of the TCR CDR3 was HTBI. Using its own MiXCR run on the multiplex PCR reads, TCRdb lists one record per CDR3 protein. Among 660,000 or so distinct CDR3 sequences listed, roughly 20% were seen once. This chain joins TRBV10-3 and TRBJ2-1; TRBD2 matches at 8 bases. This clonotype was obtained from a man between 25 and 39 years old with Graves' ophthalmopathy. The sample taken for sequencing was blood. The CDR3 spells CAIREAGVNEQFF. The CDR3 nucleotides read TGTGCCATCAGGGAAGCGGGAGTAAATGAGCAGTTCTTC.